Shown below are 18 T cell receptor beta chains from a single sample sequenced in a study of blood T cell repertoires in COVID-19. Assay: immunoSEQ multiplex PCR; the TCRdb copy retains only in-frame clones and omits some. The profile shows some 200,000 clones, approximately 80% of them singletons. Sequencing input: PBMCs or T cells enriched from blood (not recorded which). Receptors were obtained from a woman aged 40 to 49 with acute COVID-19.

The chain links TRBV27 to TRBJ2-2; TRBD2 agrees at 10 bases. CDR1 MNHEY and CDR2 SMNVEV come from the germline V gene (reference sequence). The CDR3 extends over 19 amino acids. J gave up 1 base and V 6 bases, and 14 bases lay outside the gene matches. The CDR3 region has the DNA TGTGCCAGCAGGTTCCGCGGGGGTAGCGGGGGGCGGAACACCGGGGAGCTGTTTTTT. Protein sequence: CASRFRGGSGGRNTGELFF.

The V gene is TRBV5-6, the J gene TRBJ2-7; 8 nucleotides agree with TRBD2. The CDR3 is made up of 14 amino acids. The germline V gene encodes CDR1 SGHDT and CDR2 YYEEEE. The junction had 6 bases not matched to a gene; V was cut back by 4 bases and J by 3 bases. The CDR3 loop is CASSRGGRNYEQYF. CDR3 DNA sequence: TGTGCCAGCAGCCGCGGGGGGCGAAACTACGAGCAGTACTTC.

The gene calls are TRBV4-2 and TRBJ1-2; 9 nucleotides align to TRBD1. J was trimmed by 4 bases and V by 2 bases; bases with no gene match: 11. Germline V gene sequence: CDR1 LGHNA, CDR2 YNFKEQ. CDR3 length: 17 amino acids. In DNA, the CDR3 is TGTGCCAGCAGCCAAATTGGACAGGGGTCCCTAGGCTATGGCTACACCTTC. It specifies CASSQIGQGSLGYGYTF.

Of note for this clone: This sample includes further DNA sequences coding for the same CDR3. In nucleotides, the CDR3 is TGTGCCAGCTCACCGACAGGGAGCTCCTACGAGCAGTACTTC. Its translation: CASSPTGSSYEQYF. V and J are TRBV18 and TRBJ2-7; 7 bases agree with TRBD1. CDR3 length: 14 amino acids. CDR1 and CDR2 (germline): KGHSH, LQKENI. Germline trimming cut 3 bases from V and 0 bases from J; bases unmatched to any gene: 2.

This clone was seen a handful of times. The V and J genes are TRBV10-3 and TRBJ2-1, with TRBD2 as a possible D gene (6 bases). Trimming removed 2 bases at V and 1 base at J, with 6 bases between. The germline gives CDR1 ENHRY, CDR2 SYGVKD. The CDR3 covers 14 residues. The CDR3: CAISEGGSYNEQFF. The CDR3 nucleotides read TGTGCCATCAGTGAGGGGGGGTCCTACAATGAGCAGTTCTTC.

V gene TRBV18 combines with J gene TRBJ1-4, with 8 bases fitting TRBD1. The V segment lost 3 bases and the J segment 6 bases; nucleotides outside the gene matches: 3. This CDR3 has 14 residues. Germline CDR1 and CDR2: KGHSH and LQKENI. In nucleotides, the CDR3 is TGTGCCAGCTCACCGACAGGGGTAGATGAAAAACTGTTTTTT. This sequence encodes CASSPTGVDEKLFF.

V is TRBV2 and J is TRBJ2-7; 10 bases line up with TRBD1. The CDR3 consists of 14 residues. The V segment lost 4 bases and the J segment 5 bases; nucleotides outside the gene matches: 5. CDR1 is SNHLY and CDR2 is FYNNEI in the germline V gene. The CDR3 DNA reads TGTGCCAGCAGTGGGGACAGGGGAAGGAACGAGCAGTACTTC. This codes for CASSGDRGRNEQYF.

The CDR3 sequence is CASSFDRDVQPQHF. CDR3 in DNA: TGTGCCAGCAGTTTCGACAGGGACGTCCAGCCCCAGCATTTT. This chain joins TRBV27 and TRBJ1-5; TRBD1 matches 7 bases. V gave up 3 bases and J gave up 7 bases; unmatched junction bases: 6. CDR1 and CDR2 from the germline V gene are MNHEY and SMNVEV (reference sequence). CDR3 length equals 14 residues.

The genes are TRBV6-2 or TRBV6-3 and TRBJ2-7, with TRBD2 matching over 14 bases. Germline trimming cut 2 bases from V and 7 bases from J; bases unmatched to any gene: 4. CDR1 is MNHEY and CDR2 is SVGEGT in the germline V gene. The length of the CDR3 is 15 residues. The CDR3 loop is CASSYPGLAGVEQYF. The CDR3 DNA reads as TGTGCCAGCAGTTACCCGGGACTAGCGGGAGTAGAGCAGTACTTC.

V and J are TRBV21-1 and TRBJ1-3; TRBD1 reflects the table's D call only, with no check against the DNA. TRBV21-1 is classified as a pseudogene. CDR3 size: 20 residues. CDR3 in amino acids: CASSRVRQGRRKGSGNTIYF. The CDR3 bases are TGTGCCAGCAGCAGGGTAAGACAGGGTCGAAGAAAGGGCTCTGGAAACACCATATATTTT.

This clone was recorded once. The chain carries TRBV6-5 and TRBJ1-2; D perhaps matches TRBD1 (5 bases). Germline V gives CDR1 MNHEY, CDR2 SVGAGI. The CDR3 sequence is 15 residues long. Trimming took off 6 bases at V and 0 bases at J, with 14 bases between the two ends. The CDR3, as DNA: TGTGCCAGCAGACCTCCCGGGGGTACTAACTATGGCTACACCTTC. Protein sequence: CASRPPGGTNYGYTF.

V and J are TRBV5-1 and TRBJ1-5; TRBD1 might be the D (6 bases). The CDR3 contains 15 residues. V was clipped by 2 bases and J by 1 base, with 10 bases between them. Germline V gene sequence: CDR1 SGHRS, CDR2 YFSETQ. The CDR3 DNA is TGCGCCAGCAGCTTCGGGGGGGCAAGCAATCAGCCCCAGCATTTT. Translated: CASSFGGASNQPQHF. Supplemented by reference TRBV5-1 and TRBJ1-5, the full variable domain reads KAGVTQTPRYLIKTRGQQVTLSCSPISGHRSVSWYQQTPGQGLQFLFEYFSETQRNKGNFPGRFSGRQFSNSRSEMNVSTLELGDSALYLCASSFGGASNQPQHFGDGTRLSIL.

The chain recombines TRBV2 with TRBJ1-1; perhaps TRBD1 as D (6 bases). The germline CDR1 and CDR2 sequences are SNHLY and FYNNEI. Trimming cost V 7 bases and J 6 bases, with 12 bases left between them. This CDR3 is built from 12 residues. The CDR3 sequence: CASTTGLPEAFF. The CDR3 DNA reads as TGTGCCAGCACTACAGGGTTGCCTGAAGCTTTCTTT.

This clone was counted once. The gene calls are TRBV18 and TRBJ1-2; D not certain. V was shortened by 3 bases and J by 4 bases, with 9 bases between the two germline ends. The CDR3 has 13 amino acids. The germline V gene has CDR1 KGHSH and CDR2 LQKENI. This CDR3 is CASSPEAGYGYTF. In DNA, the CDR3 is TGTGCCAGCTCACCCGAGGCGGGCTATGGCTACACCTTC. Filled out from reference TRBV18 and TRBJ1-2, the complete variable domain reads NAGVMQNPRHLVRRRGQEARLRCSPMKGHSHVYWYRQLPEEGLKFMVYLQKENIIDESGMPKERFSAEFPKEGPSILRIQQVVRGDSAAYFCASSPEAGYGYTFGSGTRLTVV.

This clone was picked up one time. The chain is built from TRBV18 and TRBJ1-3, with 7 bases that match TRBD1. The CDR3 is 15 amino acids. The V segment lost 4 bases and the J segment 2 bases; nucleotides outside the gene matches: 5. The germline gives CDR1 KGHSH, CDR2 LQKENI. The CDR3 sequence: CASSLNQGAGNTIYF. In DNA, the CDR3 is TGTGCCAGCTCACTCAACCAGGGGGCTGGAAACACCATATATTTT.

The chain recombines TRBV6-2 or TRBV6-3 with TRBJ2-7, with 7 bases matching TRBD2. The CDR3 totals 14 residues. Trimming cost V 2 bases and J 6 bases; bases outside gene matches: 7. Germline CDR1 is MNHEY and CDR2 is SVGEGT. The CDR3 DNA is TGTGCCAGCAGTTACCAGCGGGGTCTTGCCGAGCAGTACTTC. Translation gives CASSYQRGLAEQYF.

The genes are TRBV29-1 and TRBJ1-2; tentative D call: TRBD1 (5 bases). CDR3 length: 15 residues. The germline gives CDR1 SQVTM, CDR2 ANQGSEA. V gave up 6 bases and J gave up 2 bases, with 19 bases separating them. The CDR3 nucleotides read TGCAGCGTCTACGGCGGGGGTAGACGAAACTATGGCTACACCTTC. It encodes CSVYGGGRRNYGYTF.

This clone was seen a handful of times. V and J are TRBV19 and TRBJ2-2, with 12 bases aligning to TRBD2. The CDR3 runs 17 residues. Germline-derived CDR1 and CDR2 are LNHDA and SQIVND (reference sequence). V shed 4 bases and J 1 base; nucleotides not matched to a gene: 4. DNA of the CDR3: TGTGCCAGTAGTACCCGGACTAGCGGGGTGAACACCGGGGAGCTGTTTTTT. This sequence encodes CASSTRTSGVNTGELFF.